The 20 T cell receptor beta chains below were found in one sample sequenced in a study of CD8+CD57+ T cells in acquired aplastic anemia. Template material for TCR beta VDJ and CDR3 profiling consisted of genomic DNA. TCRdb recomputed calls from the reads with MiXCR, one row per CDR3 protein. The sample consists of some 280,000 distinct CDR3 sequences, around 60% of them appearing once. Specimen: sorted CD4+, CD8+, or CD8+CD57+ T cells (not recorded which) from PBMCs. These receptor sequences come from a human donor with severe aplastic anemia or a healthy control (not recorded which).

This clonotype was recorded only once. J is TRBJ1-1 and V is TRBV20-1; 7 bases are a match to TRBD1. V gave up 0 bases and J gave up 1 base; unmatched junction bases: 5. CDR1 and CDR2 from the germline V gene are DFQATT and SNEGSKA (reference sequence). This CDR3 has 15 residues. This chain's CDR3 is CSARDRQGTNTEAFF. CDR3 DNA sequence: TGCAGTGCTAGAGATCGACAGGGAACGAACACTGAAGCTTTCTTT.

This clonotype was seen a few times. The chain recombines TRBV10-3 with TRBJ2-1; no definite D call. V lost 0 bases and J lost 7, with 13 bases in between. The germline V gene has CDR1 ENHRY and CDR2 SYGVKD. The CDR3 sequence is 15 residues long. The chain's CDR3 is CAISESLALGNEQFF. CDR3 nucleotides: TGTGCCATCAGTGAGTCGTTAGCCTTGGGGAATGAGCAGTTCTTC.

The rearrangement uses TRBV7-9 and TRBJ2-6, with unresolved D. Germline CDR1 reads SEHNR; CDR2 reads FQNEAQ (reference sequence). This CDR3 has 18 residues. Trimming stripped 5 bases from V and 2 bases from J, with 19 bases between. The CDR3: CASSTSVLDLPGANVLTF. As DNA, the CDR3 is TGTGCCAGCAGCACGTCGGTCCTCGATCTCCCTGGGGCCAACGTCCTGACTTTC. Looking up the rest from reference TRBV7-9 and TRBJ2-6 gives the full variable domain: DTGVSQNPRHKITKRGQNVTFRCDPISEHNRLYWYRQTLGQGPEFLTYFQNEAQLEKSRLLSDRFSAERPKGSFSTLEIQRTEQGDSAMYLCASSTSVLDLPGANVLTFGAGSRLTVL.

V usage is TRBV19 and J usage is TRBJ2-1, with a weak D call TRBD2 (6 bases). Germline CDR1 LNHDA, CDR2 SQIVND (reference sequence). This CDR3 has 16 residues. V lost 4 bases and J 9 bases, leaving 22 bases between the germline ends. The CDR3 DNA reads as TGTGCCAGTAGTACCCGGGGGTTTGAGTGGATGGGTGAGCAGTTCTTC. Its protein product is CASSTRGFEWMGEQFF.

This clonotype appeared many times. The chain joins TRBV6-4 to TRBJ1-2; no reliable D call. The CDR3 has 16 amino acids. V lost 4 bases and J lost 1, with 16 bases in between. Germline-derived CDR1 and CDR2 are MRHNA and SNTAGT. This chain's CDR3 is CASSAVHQNFNYGYTF. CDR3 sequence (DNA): TGTGCCAGCAGTGCCGTCCACCAAAATTTTAACTATGGCTACACCTTC.

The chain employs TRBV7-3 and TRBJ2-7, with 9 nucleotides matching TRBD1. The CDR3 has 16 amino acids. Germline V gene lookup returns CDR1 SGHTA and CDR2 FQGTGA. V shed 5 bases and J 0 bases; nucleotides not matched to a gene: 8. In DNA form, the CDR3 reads TGTGCCAGCAGCCCACTAGGACAGGGGAGCTCCTACGAGCAGTACTTC. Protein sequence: CASSPLGQGSSYEQYF.

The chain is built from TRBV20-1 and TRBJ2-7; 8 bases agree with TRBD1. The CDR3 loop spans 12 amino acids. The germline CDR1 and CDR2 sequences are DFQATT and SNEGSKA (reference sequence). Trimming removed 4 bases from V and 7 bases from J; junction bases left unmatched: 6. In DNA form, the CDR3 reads TGCAGTGCTATTGGACAGGGAAAGGAGCAGTACTTC. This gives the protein CSAIGQGKEQYF.

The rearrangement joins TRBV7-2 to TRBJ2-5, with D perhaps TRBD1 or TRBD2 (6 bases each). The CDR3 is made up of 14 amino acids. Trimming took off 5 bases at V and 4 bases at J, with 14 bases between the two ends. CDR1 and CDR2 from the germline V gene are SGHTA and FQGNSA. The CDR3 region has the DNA TGTGCCAGCAGCAAGGGGGGCAAAGGAGAGACCCAGTACTTC. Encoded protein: CASSKGGKGETQYF.

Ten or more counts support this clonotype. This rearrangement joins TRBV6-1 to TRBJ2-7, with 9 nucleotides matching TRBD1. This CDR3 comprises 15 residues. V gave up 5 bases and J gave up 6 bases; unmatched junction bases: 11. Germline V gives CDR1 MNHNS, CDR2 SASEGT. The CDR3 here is CASSWPGQGRFEQYF. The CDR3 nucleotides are TGTGCCAGCAGTTGGCCGGGACAGGGACGTTTCGAGCAGTACTTC.

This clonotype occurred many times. CDR3 amino acids: CASSYGGAQYF. The CDR3 nucleotides read TGTGCCAGCAGTTACGGCGGGGCCCAGTACTTC. The rearrangement links TRBV6-2 or TRBV6-3 to TRBJ2-5; a possible D gene is TRBD2 (6 bases). V shed 2 bases and J shed 9 bases, with 7 bases lying between them. This CDR3 has 11 residues. The germline CDR1 and CDR2 sequences are MNHEY and SVGEGT.

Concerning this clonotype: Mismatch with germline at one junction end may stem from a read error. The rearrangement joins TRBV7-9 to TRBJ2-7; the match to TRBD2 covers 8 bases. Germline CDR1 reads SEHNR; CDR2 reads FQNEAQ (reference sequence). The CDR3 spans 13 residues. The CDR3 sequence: CASSFREGIEQHF. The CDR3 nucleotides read TGTGCCAGCAGCTTCCGGGAGGGGATCGAGCAGCACTTC.

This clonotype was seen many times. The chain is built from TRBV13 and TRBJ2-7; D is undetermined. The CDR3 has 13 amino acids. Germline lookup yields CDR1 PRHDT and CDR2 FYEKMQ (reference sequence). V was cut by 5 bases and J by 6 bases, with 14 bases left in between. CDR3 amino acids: CASSQPRRSEQYF. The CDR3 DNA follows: TGTGCCAGCAGCCAACCAAGGCGCTCCGAGCAGTACTTC.

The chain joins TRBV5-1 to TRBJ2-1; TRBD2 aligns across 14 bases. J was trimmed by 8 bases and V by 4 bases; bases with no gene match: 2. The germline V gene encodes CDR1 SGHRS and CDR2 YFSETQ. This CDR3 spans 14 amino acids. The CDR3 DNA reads TGCGCCAGCAGCGCGGGACTAGCGGGAGATGAGCAGTTCTTC. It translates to CASSAGLAGDEQFF.

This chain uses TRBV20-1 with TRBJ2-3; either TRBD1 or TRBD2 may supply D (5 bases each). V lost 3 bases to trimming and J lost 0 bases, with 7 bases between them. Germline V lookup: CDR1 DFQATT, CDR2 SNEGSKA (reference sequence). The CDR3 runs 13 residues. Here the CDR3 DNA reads TGCAGTGCTAGGGGGACCAGCACAGATACGCAGTATTTT. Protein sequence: CSARGTSTDTQYF.

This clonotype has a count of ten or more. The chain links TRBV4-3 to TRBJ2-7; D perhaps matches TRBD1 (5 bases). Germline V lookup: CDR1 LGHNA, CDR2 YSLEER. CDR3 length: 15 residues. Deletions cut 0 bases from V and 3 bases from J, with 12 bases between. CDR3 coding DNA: TGCGCCAGCAGCCAAGACCTCGGCAGGGTCTACGAGCAGTACTTC. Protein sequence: CASSQDLGRVYEQYF.

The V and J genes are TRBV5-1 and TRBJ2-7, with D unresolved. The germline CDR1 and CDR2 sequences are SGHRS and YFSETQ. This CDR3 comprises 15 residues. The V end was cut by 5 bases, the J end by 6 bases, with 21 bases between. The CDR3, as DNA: TGCGCCAGCAGTTATACAAACGGCCTTATGGGCGAGCAGTACTTC. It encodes CASSYTNGLMGEQYF.

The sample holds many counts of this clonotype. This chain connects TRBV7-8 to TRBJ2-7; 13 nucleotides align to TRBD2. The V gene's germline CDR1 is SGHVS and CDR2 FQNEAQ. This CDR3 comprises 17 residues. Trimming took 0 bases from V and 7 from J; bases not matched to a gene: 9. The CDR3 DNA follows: TGTGCCAGCAGCTTAGCTGGACTAGCGGGGGAATCTGCTGAGCAGTACTTC. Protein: CASSLAGLAGESAEQYF.

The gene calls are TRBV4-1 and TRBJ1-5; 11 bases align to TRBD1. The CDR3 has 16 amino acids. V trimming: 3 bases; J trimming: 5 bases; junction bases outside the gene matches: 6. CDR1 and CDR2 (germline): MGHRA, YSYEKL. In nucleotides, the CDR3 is TGCGCCAGCAGCCATGCTTGGGACAGGGGGTATCAGCCCCAGCATTTT. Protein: CASSHAWDRGYQPQHF.

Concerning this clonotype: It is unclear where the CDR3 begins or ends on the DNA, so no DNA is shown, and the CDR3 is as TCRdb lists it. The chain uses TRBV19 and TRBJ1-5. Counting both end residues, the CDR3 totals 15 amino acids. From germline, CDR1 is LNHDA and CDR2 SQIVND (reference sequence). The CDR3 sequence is CASTSGLGANQPQHF.

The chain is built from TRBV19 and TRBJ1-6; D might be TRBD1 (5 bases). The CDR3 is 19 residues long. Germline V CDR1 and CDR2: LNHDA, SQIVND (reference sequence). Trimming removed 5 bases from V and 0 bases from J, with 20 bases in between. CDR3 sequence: CASSFTSGLTSSYNSPLHF. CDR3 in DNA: TGTGCCAGTAGTTTTACTTCGGGACTGACGAGCTCCTATAATTCACCCCTCCACTTT.